A single sample is the source of the 26 T cell receptor beta chains below, sequenced in a study of glioma-infiltrating T cells after dendritic cell vaccination. Libraries were prepared by immunoSEQ multiplex PCR; TCRdb keeps only in-frame clonotypes and omits some of them. The table has tens of thousands of clones, 90% to 95% seen once. Specimen: blood, collected before dendritic cell vaccination. The receptors shown here come from a human donor with glioblastoma.

This clone was detected only once. V and J are TRBV6-5 and TRBJ1-3; D perhaps matches TRBD1 (5 bases). The CDR3 covers 15 residues. Deletions cut 2 bases from V and 0 bases from J, with 8 bases between. Germline lookup yields CDR1 MNHEY and CDR2 SVGAGI. The CDR3 is CASSYDRSSGNTIYF. CDR3 bases: TGTGCCAGCAGTTACGACAGATCCTCTGGAAACACCATATATTTT.

The J gene is TRBJ1-5, the V gene TRBV4-1; D is uncertain. The CDR3 consists of 15 residues. Germline V gene sequence: CDR1 MGHRA, CDR2 YSYEKL. V lost 2 bases, J lost 2 bases, and 10 bases lay in between. CDR3: CASSQPPGGNQPQHF. In DNA, the CDR3 is TGCGCCAGCAGCCAACCCCCCGGAGGCAATCAGCCCCAGCATTTT.

The CDR3 nucleotides are TGTGCCAGCAGTTACGCGAGACAGGGGGACGGCTACACCTTC. It yields the protein CASSYARQGDGYTF. The J gene is TRBJ1-2, the V gene TRBV6-5; 9 positions match TRBD1. V shed 2 bases, J shed 8 bases, and the junction held 6 bases outside the gene matches. The germline V gene has CDR1 MNHEY and CDR2 SVGAGI. The CDR3 is 14 amino acids.

This sequence joins TRBV5-1 and TRBJ1-3, with D perhaps TRBD1 (5 bases). The CDR3 extends over 17 amino acids. The germline V and J ends were trimmed by 0 bases and 2 bases, with 15 bases remaining between them. Germline V gene sequence: CDR1 SGHRS, CDR2 YFSETQ. DNA of the CDR3: TGCGCCAGCAGCTTGGCCGGGGGTTTGGGAGCTGGAAACACCATATATTTT. Its translation is CASSLAGGLGAGNTIYF. Full variable domain (remainder filled in from reference TRBV5-1 and TRBJ1-3): KAGVTQTPRYLIKTRGQQVTLSCSPISGHRSVSWYQQTPGQGLQFLFEYFSETQRNKGNFPGRFSGRQFSNSRSEMNVSTLELGDSALYLCASSLAGGLGAGNTIYFGEGSWLTVV.

This clone came up once. At one end the junction does not follow the germline gene, possibly because of a read error. The chain employs TRBV7-7 and TRBJ2-1; TRBD1 aligns across 10 bases. Germline V gene lookup returns CDR1 SSHAT and CDR2 FNYEAQ (reference sequence). There are 14 residues in the CDR3. In DNA, the CDR3 is TGTGCTAGCAGCTTAGGGACAGGGGACAATGAGCAGTTCTTC. Amino acids: CASSLGTGDNEQFF.

The chain combines TRBV18 with TRBJ2-2, with D tentatively TRBD2 (5 bases). The CDR3 sequence is 14 residues long. V shed 3 bases and J shed 3 bases, with 8 bases lying between them. The germline gives CDR1 KGHSH, CDR2 LQKENI. For the CDR3, the DNA is TGTGCCAGCTCACCTCGAGGGTACACCGGGGAGCTGTTTTTT. Amino acids: CASSPRGYTGELFF.

The rearrangement links TRBV11-2 to TRBJ2-2, with D perhaps matching TRBD1 (6 bases). Germline CDR1 and CDR2: SGHAT and FQNNGV. V gave up 5 bases and J gave up 0 bases, with 10 bases separating them. This CDR3 region has 15 residues. The CDR3 reads CASSDRPTNTGELFF. In DNA, the CDR3 is TGTGCCAGCAGCGACAGGCCCACGAACACCGGGGAGCTGTTTTTT.

This clone was recorded a few times. The CDR3 loop is CATSREREPLGGYTF. The CDR3 DNA sequence: TGTGCCACCAGCAGAGAGCGGGAACCCCTAGGTGGCTACACCTTC. The genes are TRBV15 and TRBJ1-2; D remains ambiguous. The CDR3 contains 15 residues. Germline V lookup: CDR1 LNHNV, CDR2 YYDKDF (reference sequence). Trimming took 0 bases from V and 7 from J, leaving 15 bases between them.

The chain couples TRBV27 to TRBJ1-6; no clear D gene. V lost 2 bases and J 1 base, leaving 12 bases between the germline ends. Germline assignment: CDR1 MNHEY and CDR2 SMNVEV (reference sequence). This CDR3 has 17 residues. This chain's CDR3 is CASSLSWSKSYNSPLHF. The CDR3 DNA reads TGTGCCAGCAGTTTAAGTTGGAGTAAATCCTATAATTCACCCCTCCACTTT.

Remarks on this clone: The identical CDR3 is also encoded by other nucleotide sequences in the sample. The rearrangement uses TRBV19 and TRBJ2-7; the match to TRBD1 covers 8 bases. V trimming: 6 bases; J trimming: 3 bases; junction bases outside the gene matches: 7. Germline V CDR1 and CDR2: LNHDA, SQIVND (reference sequence). The CDR3 extends over 14 amino acids. The CDR3 protein is CASRPTGAGYEQYF. For the CDR3, the DNA is TGTGCCAGTAGACCGACAGGGGCGGGCTACGAGCAGTACTTC. The full variable domain, its missing parts supplied by reference TRBV19 and TRBJ2-7, is DGGITQSPKYLFRKEGQNVTLSCEQNLNHDAMYWYRQDPGQGLRLIYYSQIVNDFQKGDIAEGYSVSREKKESFPLTVTSAQKNPTAFYLCASRPTGAGYEQYFGPGTRLTVT.

The chain links TRBV7-2 to TRBJ1-2; D not resolved. This CDR3 region has 16 residues. Germline CDR1 reads SGHTA; CDR2 reads FQGNSA. Trimming shortened V by 0 bases and J by 2 bases, and 13 bases separated the two germline ends. In DNA form, the CDR3 reads TGTGCCAGCAGCTTAGCAACGGTGAGGGCGAACTATGGCTACACCTTC. Its translation is CASSLATVRANYGYTF.

The rearrangement links TRBV10-2 to TRBJ1-5; D perhaps matches TRBD1 (5 bases). Germline CDR1 reads WSHSY; CDR2 reads SAAADI. Trimming took off 6 bases at V and 4 bases at J, with 13 bases between the two ends. The CDR3 runs to 14 residues. The CDR3 is CASRDIGRNQPQHF. The CDR3 nucleotides read TGCGCCAGCAGGGACATAGGTAGGAATCAGCCCCAGCATTTT.

This chain uses TRBV10-3 with TRBJ1-2, with TRBD1 identical over 10 bases. The CDR3 is 15 amino acids. Trimming removed 0 bases from V and 6 bases from J; junction bases left unmatched: 4. In germline, CDR1 is ENHRY, CDR2 SYGVKD. CDR3 sequence (DNA): TGTGCCATCAGTGAGTCAGACAGGGGGCGAGATGGCTACACCTTC. Translation gives CAISESDRGRDGYTF.

V gene TRBV5-1 combines with J gene TRBJ2-3; D call uncertain. V lost 0 bases, J lost 0 bases, and 5 bases lay in between. From germline, CDR1 is SGHRS and CDR2 YFSETQ. The CDR3 is 14 residues long. The DNA of the CDR3 is TGCGCCAGCAGCTTGGGTCAGAGCACAGATACGCAGTATTTT. It specifies CASSLGQSTDTQYF.

V gene TRBV5-4 combines with J gene TRBJ2-3; the D gene is possibly TRBD1 (5 bases). The CDR3 extends over 14 amino acids. The V gene lost 2 bases and the J gene lost 5 bases, with 12 bases spanning the gap. The germline V gene has CDR1 SGHNT and CDR2 YYREEE (reference sequence). CDR3: CASSFKGIEDTQYF. DNA of the CDR3: TGTGCCAGCAGCTTCAAGGGGATAGAAGATACGCAGTATTTT.

The V gene is TRBV14, the J gene TRBJ2-5; 8 positions agree with TRBD1. Trimming at V came to 2 bases and at J to 2 bases, leaving 7 bases not matched to a gene. This CDR3 contains 16 residues. CDR1 SGHDN and CDR2 FVKESK come from the germline V gene. CDR3 nucleotide sequence: TGTGCCAGCAGCCAACTCGGGACAGGAGCTCAAGAGACCCAGTACTTC. Translation gives CASSQLGTGAQETQYF.

This chain links TRBV7-2 with TRBJ1-6, with TRBD1 as a possible D gene (5 bases). This CDR3 is 16 amino acids long. V lost 6 bases and J lost 4, with 16 bases in between. The germline CDR1 and CDR2 sequences are SGHTA and FQGNSA. The CDR3 reads CASSPSQGSYNSPLHF. The CDR3 nucleotides read TGTGCCAGCAGTCCTTCCCAGGGCAGTTATAATTCACCCCTCCACTTT.

The gene calls are TRBV7-9 and TRBJ2-3; D is undetermined. CDR1 and CDR2 from the germline V gene are SEHNR and FQNEAQ (reference sequence). Trimming stripped 4 bases from V and 5 bases from J, with 19 bases between. This CDR3 comprises 16 residues. The CDR3 loop is CASSSSRSRRGDTQYF. The CDR3 DNA reads TGTGCCAGCAGCTCCTCAAGGTCAAGGAGAGGAGATACGCAGTATTTT.

The rearrangement links TRBV7-9 to TRBJ2-2; the match to TRBD1 covers 7 bases. The length of the CDR3 is 15 residues. With 4 bases clipped from V and 3 bases from J, the junction kept 5 bases outside the gene matches. Germline CDR1 and CDR2: SEHNR and FQNEAQ (reference sequence). The CDR3 reads CASSYPGQYTGELFF. The CDR3 nucleotides are TGTGCCAGCAGCTATCCGGGACAGTACACCGGGGAGCTGTTTTTT.

CDR3 sequence: CASSRGVEEQYF. The CDR3 DNA follows: TGTGCCAGCAGCCGCGGCGTAGAGGAGCAGTACTTC. V usage is TRBV7-2 and J usage is TRBJ2-7, with D unresolved. Germline CDR1 and CDR2: SGHTA and FQGNSA. Trimming removed 5 bases at V and 7 bases at J, with 12 bases between. The CDR3 covers 12 residues.

The J gene is TRBJ2-6, the V gene TRBV19; no reliable D call. The CDR3 has 15 amino acids. Looked up from germline, CDR1 is LNHDA and CDR2 is SQIVND (reference sequence). The V gene lost 8 bases and the J gene lost 6 bases, with 17 bases spanning the gap. The CDR3 spells CASQDIKSPANVLTF. CDR3 in DNA: TGTGCCAGTCAGGATATCAAAAGCCCGGCCAACGTCCTGACTTTC.

The rearrangement links TRBV11-2 to TRBJ1-2; D may be TRBD1 (6 bases). CDR1 and CDR2 from the germline V gene are SGHAT and FQNNGV. This CDR3 region has 14 residues. V was cut by 1 base and J by 8 bases, with 14 bases left in between. CDR3 region: CASSLGRGRGGYTF. The CDR3 nucleotides are TGTGCCAGCAGCTTAGGGCGGGGGCGCGGCGGCTACACCTTC.

The V call is TRBV7-2, the J call TRBJ1-1, with D possibly matching TRBD1 (6 bases). The CDR3 is 14 residues long. Germline V gene data show CDR1 as SGHTA and CDR2 as FQGNSA. Trimming took off 7 bases at V and 2 bases at J, with 14 bases between the two ends. CDR3 DNA: TGTGCCAGCAAGGAGGACAGTCTAAACACTGAAGCTTTCTTT. This encodes CASKEDSLNTEAFF.

This clone was seen a few times. The V call is TRBV7-2, the J call TRBJ1-2, with a tentative D call TRBD1 (5 bases). This CDR3 comprises 15 residues. CDR1 and CDR2 (germline): SGHTA, FQGNSA. Trimming stripped 0 bases from V and 8 bases from J, with 16 bases between. CDR3 coding DNA: TGTGCCAGCAGCTTAGCCTTCGGGGGAGGAGGAGGCTACACCTTC. It specifies CASSLAFGGGGGYTF. Full variable domain (missing parts from reference TRBV7-2 and TRBJ1-2): GAGVSQSPSNKVTEKGKDVELRCDPISGHTALYWYRQSLGQGLEFLIYFQGNSAPDKSGLPSDRFSAERTGGSVSTLTIQRTQQEDSAVYLCASSLAFGGGGGYTFGSGTRLTVV.

The chain combines TRBV4-2 with TRBJ1-3; a possible D gene is TRBD1 (6 bases). The CDR3 has 15 amino acids. Germline CDR1 is LGHNA and CDR2 is YNFKEQ. Trimming stripped 0 bases from V and 5 bases from J, with 11 bases between. The CDR3 loop is CASSQEAQGRNTIYF. CDR3 DNA: TGTGCCAGCAGCCAAGAAGCGCAGGGGCGAAACACCATATATTTT.

The chain is built from TRBV28 and TRBJ2-1; the match to TRBD1 covers 7 bases. Germline V gene data show CDR1 as MDHEN and CDR2 as SYDVKM. The trim removed 3 bases at V and 9 bases at J, leaving 8 bases unmatched. CDR3 length equals 14 residues. The CDR3 protein is CASSFETGSREQFF. The CDR3 region has the DNA TGTGCCAGCAGTTTTGAGACAGGGTCTCGTGAGCAGTTCTTC.